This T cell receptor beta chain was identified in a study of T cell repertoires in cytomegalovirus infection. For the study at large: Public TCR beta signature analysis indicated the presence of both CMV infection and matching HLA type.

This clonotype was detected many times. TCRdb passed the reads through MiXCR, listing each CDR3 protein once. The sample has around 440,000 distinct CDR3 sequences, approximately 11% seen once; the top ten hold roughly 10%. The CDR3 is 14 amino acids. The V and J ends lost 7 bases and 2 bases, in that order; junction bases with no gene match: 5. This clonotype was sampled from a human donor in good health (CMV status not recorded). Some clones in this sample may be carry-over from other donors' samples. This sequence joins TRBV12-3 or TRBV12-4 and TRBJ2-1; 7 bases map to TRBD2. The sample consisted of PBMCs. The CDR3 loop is CASTPAGPYNEQFF. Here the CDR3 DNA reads TGTGCCAGCACCCCAGCGGGACCCTACAATGAGCAGTTCTTC.